The 10 T cell receptor beta chains presented below share a single source sample, sequenced in a study of blood T cell repertoires in COVID-19. Using immunoSEQ multiplex PCR, the repertoire was profiled, and TCRdb retains in-frame clones only, with some absent. The data hold about 17,000 clones, with approximately 90% observed a single time. What was sequenced was peripheral blood. Receptor source: a man in his forties or fifties with active COVID-19.

The V call is TRBV7-8, the J call TRBJ2-7; 11 bases agree with TRBD2. Germline V CDR1 and CDR2: SGHVS, FQNEAQ. V shed 5 bases, J shed 4 bases, and the junction held 4 bases outside the gene matches. This CDR3 contains 14 residues. The CDR3 here is CASSRGTSGYEQYF. CDR3 coding DNA: TGTGCCAGCAGCCGCGGGACTAGCGGTTACGAGCAGTACTTC.

The chain employs TRBV11-2 and TRBJ1-1, with 10 bases lining up with TRBD1. The CDR3 is 16 amino acids. Germline values: CDR1 SGHAT, CDR2 FQNNGV. V trimming: 4 bases; J trimming: 4 bases; junction bases outside the gene matches: 9. CDR3 residues: CASSSSKDRGFTEAFF. The CDR3 DNA reads TGTGCCAGCAGCTCCTCGAAGGACAGGGGGTTCACTGAAGCTTTCTTT. The full variable domain, its missing parts supplied by reference TRBV11-2 and TRBJ1-1, is EAGVAQSPRYKIIEKRQSVAFWCNPISGHATLYWYQQILGQGPKLLIQFQNNGVVDDSQLPKDRFSAERLKGVDSTLKIQPAKLEDSAVYLCASSSSKDRGFTEAFFGQGTRLTVV.

The CDR3 coding sequence is TGTGCCAGCAGCTTACAGGCGCTGAACACTGAAGCTTTCTTT. This gives the protein CASSLQALNTEAFF. This chain connects TRBV7-2 to TRBJ1-1, with no clear D. Germline V gene sequence: CDR1 SGHTA, CDR2 FQGNSA. The ends were cut back, 2 bases at V and 0 bases at J, with 7 bases in the middle. There are 14 residues in the CDR3.

The chain is built from TRBV5-8 and TRBJ2-3; unclear D gene. This CDR3 spans 16 amino acids. Germline V CDR1 and CDR2: SGHTS, YDEGEE. V lost 0 bases to trimming and J lost 0 bases, with 11 bases between them. The CDR3 DNA sequence: TGTGCCAGCAGCTTGGGGCTCTCCTGGAGCACAGATACGCAGTATTTT. Translating gives CASSLGLSWSTDTQYF.

This chain joins TRBV4-1 and TRBJ2-1; tentative D call: TRBD2 (6 bases). The V gene lost 0 bases and the J gene lost 0 bases, with 12 bases spanning the gap. The CDR3 loop spans 17 amino acids. Looked up from germline, CDR1 is MGHRA and CDR2 is YSYEKL. The CDR3 nucleotides are TGCGCCAGCAGCCAAGATGATTTCGGGGGCTCCTACAATGAGCAGTTCTTC. Translating gives CASSQDDFGGSYNEQFF.

J is TRBJ2-2 and V is TRBV4-3; D gene uncertain. Germline V lookup: CDR1 LGHNA, CDR2 YSLEER. Between the trimmed V and J ends, which lost 4 bases and 3 bases, there was a span of 12 bases. CDR3 size: 15 residues. CDR3 sequence (DNA): TGCGCCAGCAGCCTTCGATTTGGAGACACCGGGGAGCTGTTTTTT. Protein: CASSLRFGDTGELFF.

J is TRBJ1-2 and V is TRBV24-1, with D possibly matching TRBD1 (6 bases). CDR3 length: 12 residues. Germline CDR1 KGHDR, CDR2 SFDVKD. The V end was cut by 5 bases, the J end by 8 bases, with 11 bases between. The CDR3 sequence: CATSALGTGYTF. CDR3 DNA sequence: TGTGCCACCAGTGCCCTTGGGACAGGCTACACCTTC.

The rearrangement joins TRBV4-1 to TRBJ1-1; possible D gene TRBD1, 5 bases. The V gene lost 6 bases and the J gene lost 0 bases, with 14 bases spanning the gap. CDR1 is MGHRA and CDR2 is YSYEKL in the germline V gene. The CDR3 loop spans 15 amino acids. The CDR3 sequence: CASRAGPTMNTEAFF. The CDR3 nucleotides are TGCGCCAGCAGGGCAGGGCCTACCATGAACACTGAAGCTTTCTTT.

The chain is built from TRBV6-5 and TRBJ2-3; 9 bases line up with TRBD2. V was clipped by 4 bases and J by 8 bases; unmatched bases: 4. The CDR3 has 13 amino acids. From germline, CDR1 is MNHEY and CDR2 SVGAGI. This chain's CDR3 is CASSSIAGATQYF. The DNA of the CDR3 is TGTGCCAGCAGTTCTATAGCGGGAGCTACGCAGTATTTT.

The V and J genes are TRBV19 and TRBJ2-1; 12 bases agree with TRBD2. The trim removed 4 bases at V and 9 bases at J, leaving 10 bases unmatched. Looked up from germline, CDR1 is LNHDA and CDR2 is SQIVND (reference sequence). The CDR3 sequence is 16 residues long. The DNA for the CDR3 is TGTGCCAGTAGTACTTTGACTAGCGGGAGCATAGGTGAGCAGTTCTTC. Its protein product is CASSTLTSGSIGEQFF.